This T cell receptor (beta chain) comes out of a study of PD-1 blockade in classical Hodgkin lymphoma. The repertoire was sequenced with immunoSEQ multiplex PCR; TCRdb's copy has only in-frame clones and lacks some. This sample has about 43,000 clones; roughly 70% occur once, and the top ten carry 2.5% to 3%. Germline CDR1 MGHRA, CDR2 YSYEKL. This CDR3 has 14 amino acids. V was shortened by 6 bases and J by 2 bases, with 10 bases between the two germline ends. A word on this clone: The antigen remains undetermined.

Findings and limits, study-wide: Complete responders had baseline diversity similar to newly diagnosed patients. CD4+ TCR diversity, unlike CD8+, rose significantly by C4D1. Anyone who began nivolumab under 1 year after ASCT was excluded.

Relapse after autologous stem cell transplantation occurred in every patient, and brentuximab vedotin exposure varied. Complete response, partial response or progressive disease was recorded as best response. The clonotype comes from a human donor with classical Hodgkin lymphoma. The rearrangement joins TRBV4-1 to TRBJ2-2; a possible D gene is TRBD1 (5 bases). The sample consisted of peripheral blood mononuclear cells (PBMCs), taken before the second cycle of nivolumab. The CDR3 nucleotides read TGCGCCAGCAGACTCGACAGTAACACCGGGGAGCTGTTTTTT. This translates into CASRLDSNTGELFF.